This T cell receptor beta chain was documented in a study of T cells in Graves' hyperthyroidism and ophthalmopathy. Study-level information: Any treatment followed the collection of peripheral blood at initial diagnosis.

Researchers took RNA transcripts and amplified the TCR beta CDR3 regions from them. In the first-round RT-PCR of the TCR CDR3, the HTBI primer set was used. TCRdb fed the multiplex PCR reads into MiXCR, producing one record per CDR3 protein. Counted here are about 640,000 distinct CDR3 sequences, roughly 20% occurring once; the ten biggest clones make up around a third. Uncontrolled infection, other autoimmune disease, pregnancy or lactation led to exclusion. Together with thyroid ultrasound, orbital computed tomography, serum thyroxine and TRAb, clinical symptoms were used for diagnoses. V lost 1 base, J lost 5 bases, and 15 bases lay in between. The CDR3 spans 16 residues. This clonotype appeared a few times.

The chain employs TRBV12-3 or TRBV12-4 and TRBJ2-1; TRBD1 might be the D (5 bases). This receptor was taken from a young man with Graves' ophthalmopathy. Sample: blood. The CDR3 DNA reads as TGTGCCAGCAGTTTAGATCGTACTGTGGGGCACAATGAGCAGTTCTTC. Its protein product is CASSLDRTVGHNEQFF.